This TCR beta chain was identified in a study of cytomegalovirus exposure and HLA in healthy donors. Study-wide results and limits: About 87% or about 30% of the time was how often most TCR beta V segments were productive, according to an earlier analysis.

About this clone: Its antigen remains unknown.

Vbeta (60) and Jbeta (13) primers were used in the PCR. Repertoires were generated with immunoSEQ multiplex PCR, while TCRdb's copy carries only in-frame clones and drops some. The data show hundreds of thousands of clones, roughly 87% seen once. With 0 bases removed from V and 4 bases from J, the gap between germline ends came to 12 bases. The CDR3 extends over 15 amino acids. CDR1 and CDR2 (germline): MGHRA, YSYEKL. The rearrangement links TRBV4-1 to TRBJ1-2; a possible D gene is TRBD1 (5 bases). The sample comprised PBMCs. The TCR comes from a middle-aged man in good health and CMV-seropositive. The CDR3 protein is CASSQDMGGSYGYTF. The DNA for the CDR3 is TGCGCCAGCAGCCAAGATATGGGGGGGAGCTATGGCTACACCTTC.